Listed below are T cell receptor beta chains from one sample, sequenced in a study of CD8 T cells in Susac syndrome. MiXCR was run by TCRdb on the immunoSEQ multiplex PCR reads, yielding one entry per CDR3 protein. The sample includes a few hundred thousand distinct CDR3 sequences, around 93% of them seen just once. Material for sequencing was CD4+ T cells from PBMCs. These receptors were collected from a human donor with multiple sclerosis. Each CDR3 is given with its conserved first and last residue. The D gene is left open where the match is weak. Some rows mark clone size as missing; the rest say once, few, many or name a class of expanded clone.

J,V,D,size,CDR3,DNA
TRBJ2-1,TRBV30,TRBD1,-,CAWSLTGGFNEQFF,TGTGCCTGGAGTTTGACAGGGGGCTTCAATGAGCAGTTCTTC
TRBJ2-3,TRBV12-3/TRBV12-4,-,-,CASSLMSASTDTQYF,TGTGCCAGCAGTTTAATGAGTGCTAGCACAGATACGCAGTATTTT
TRBJ2-1,TRBV12-3/TRBV12-4,TRBD2,-,CASSLALTSGGAGEQFF,TGTGCCAGCAGTCTAGCCCTGACTAGCGGGGGGGCAGGGGAGCAGTTCTTC
TRBJ2-3,TRBV29-1,-,-,CSGTPSTDTQYF,TGCAGCGGTACTCCTAGCACAGATACGCAGTATTTT
TRBJ2-4,TRBV3-1,-,once,CATSAFDIQYF,TGTGCCACCTCAGCCTTTGACATTCAGTACTTC
TRBJ1-1,TRBV18,-,-,CASSPPTDSNTEAFF,TGTGCCAGCTCACCCCCGACAGATTCTAACACTGAAGCTTTCTTT
TRBJ1-6,TRBV19,TRBD1,-,CASSIAGQGLSPLHF,TGTGCCAGTAGTATAGCGGGACAGGGGTTGTCACCCCTCCACTTT
TRBJ2-5,TRBV12-3/TRBV12-4,-,-,CASRPAGETQYF,TGTGCCAGCCGTCCCGCGGGAGAGACCCAGTACTTC
TRBJ2-5,TRBV5-1,TRBD2,few,CASSVGGAQETQYF,TGCGCCAGCAGCGTCGGGGGGGCCCAGGAGACCCAGTACTTC
TRBJ2-5,TRBV5-6,-,-,CASSLSWQETQYF,TGTGCCAGCAGCTTAAGTTGGCAGGAGACCCAGTACTTC
TRBJ1-1,TRBV5-1,TRBD1,-,CASSLHTGAEAFF,TGCGCCAGCAGTCTTCACACAGGGGCTGAAGCTTTCTTT
TRBJ2-2,TRBV7-8,-,-,CASSLEGAGELFF,TGTGCCAGCAGCTTAGAAGGCGCCGGGGAGCTGTTTTTT
TRBJ2-2,TRBV5-4,-,-,CASSLAGGRNGELFF,TGTGCCAGCAGCTTGGCCGGGGGGCGCAACGGGGAGCTGTTTTTT
TRBJ2-3,TRBV14,-,-,CASSPHRGTQYF,TGTGCCAGCAGCCCCCATCGGGGTACGCAGTATTTT
TRBJ2-1,TRBV30,-,-,CANMLGAYNEQFF,TGTGCCAACATGCTGGGGGCCTACAATGAGCAGTTCTTC
TRBJ1-1,TRBV14,-,-,CASSRLQGPVNTEAFF,TGTGCCAGCAGCCGGCTGCAGGGGCCGGTGAACACTGAAGCTTTCTTT
TRBJ1-5,TRBV6-1,-,-,CASSEVGHQPQHF,TGTGCCAGCAGTGAAGTTGGTCATCAGCCCCAGCATTTT
TRBJ1-1,TRBV7-2,-,-,CASSLLGGTNTEAFF,TGTGCCAGCAGCCTCCTCGGGGGCACGAACACTGAAGCTTTCTTT
TRBJ2-7,TRBV28,-,-,CASRGGGSLNSYEQYF,TGTGCCAGCAGGGGAGGCGGCAGCCTAAACTCCTACGAGCAGTACTTC
TRBJ2-6,TRBV20-1,-,-,CSARDASGANVLTF,TGCAGTGCTAGAGATGCCTCTGGGGCCAACGTCCTGACTTTC
TRBJ1-1,TRBV11-1,-,few,CASSRAPGTEAFF,TGTGCCAGCAGCCGGGCGCCGGGCACTGAAGCTTTCTTT
TRBJ2-1,TRBV29-1,-,-,CSVEDGYNEQFF,TGCAGCGTTGAAGACGGATACAATGAGCAGTTCTTC
TRBJ1-5,TRBV30,-,-,CAWSDGRFYSNQPQHF,TGTGCCTGGAGTGACGGACGGTTTTATAGCAATCAGCCCCAGCATTTT
TRBJ1-2,TRBV5-6,TRBD1,-,CASSPRTGGNRGGYTF,TGTGCCAGCAGCCCTCGCACAGGGGGAAATCGAGGTGGCTACACCTTC
TRBJ2-6,TRBV20-1,-,-,CSASKGTRPGANVLTF,TGCAGTGCTAGTAAAGGAACCCGCCCTGGGGCCAACGTCCTGACTTTC
TRBJ2-1,TRBV24-1,-,-,CATSGGLDNEQFF,TGTGCCACCAGTGGCGGATTGGACAATGAGCAGTTCTTC
TRBJ1-1,TRBV29-1,-,once,CSVRTEGREAFF,TGCAGCGTGAGGACAGAGGGTCGGGAAGCTTTCTTT
TRBJ2-2,TRBV2,TRBD2,-,CASSEKRGAATGELFF,TGTGCCAGCAGTGAAAAGCGGGGGGCCGCCACCGGGGAGCTGTTTTTT
TRBJ1-1,TRBV29-1,-,-,CSVGMNTEAFF,TGCAGCGTTGGAATGAACACTGAAGCTTTCTTT
TRBJ2-1,TRBV23-1,TRBD1,-,CASIDRGPGNEQFF,TGCGCCAGCATCGACAGGGGGCCTGGCAATGAGCAGTTCTTC
TRBJ2-2,TRBV29-1,TRBD1,-,CSVLGQVDSNTGELFF,TGCAGCGTTTTAGGACAGGTCGACTCGAACACCGGGGAGCTGTTTTTT
TRBJ2-7,TRBV29-1,-,-,CSVRLLGLGEQYF,TGCAGCGTACGACTACTAGGACTCGGCGAGCAGTACTTC
TRBJ2-1,TRBV19,-,-,CASSMEGRGQFF,TGTGCCAGTAGTATGGAGGGGCGCGGGCAGTTCTTC
TRBJ2-3,TRBV3-1,-,-,CASSQDRSTQYF,TGTGCCAGCAGCCAAGATCGGAGTACGCAGTATTTT
TRBJ2-2,TRBV2,-,-,CATARFGELFF,TGTGCCACCGCCAGGTTCGGGGAGCTGTTTTTT
TRBJ2-5,TRBV20-1,-,-,CSAVPGDGGETQYF,TGCAGTGCTGTCCCCGGGGACGGGGGAGAGACCCAGTACTTC
TRBJ1-2,TRBV7-3,-,-,CASSSVAGRGYTF,TGTGCCAGCAGCTCCGTGGCAGGTCGGGGCTACACCTTC
TRBJ2-3,TRBV24-1,TRBD2,-,CATSDPSGGQGDTQYF,TGTGCCACCAGTGACCCTAGCGGGGGCCAGGGAGATACGCAGTATTTT
TRBJ1-1,TRBV9,TRBD1,-,CASSPGGTENTEAFF,TGTGCCAGCAGCCCTGGGGGGACAGAGAACACTGAAGCTTTCTTT
TRBJ2-5,TRBV7-2,-,-,CASSLLERRETQYF,TGTGCCAGCAGCTTATTGGAGAGGAGGGAGACCCAGTACTTC
TRBJ2-3,TRBV30,-,-,CAWGPDRDTQYF,TGTGCCTGGGGCCCGGACCGGGATACGCAGTATTTT
TRBJ2-3,TRBV7-7,TRBD2,-,CASSVAGHTDTQYF,TGTGCTAGCAGTGTAGCGGGGCACACAGATACGCAGTATTTT
TRBJ2-3,TRBV2,-,-,CASSITGGADTQYF,TGTGCCAGCAGCATTACAGGGGGGGCAGATACGCAGTATTTT
TRBJ2-5,TRBV7-9,TRBD2,few,CASGGETQYF,TGTGCCTCCGGGGGGGAGACCCAGTACTTC
TRBJ2-3,TRBV5-1,-,-,CASSQGRDTQYF,TGCGCCAGCAGCCAAGGTCGGGATACGCAGTATTTT
TRBJ2-7,TRBV19,TRBD1,-,CASSIRLGQGYEQYF,TGTGCCAGTAGTATCCGTCTCGGACAGGGCTACGAGCAGTACTTC
TRBJ2-1,TRBV30,-,-,CAWSGQQGYNEQFF,TGTGCCTGGAGTGGCCAACAGGGTTACAATGAGCAGTTCTTC
TRBJ2-3,TRBV29-1,-,-,CSVLDSGADTQYF,TGCAGCGTTCTGGACAGCGGCGCAGATACGCAGTATTTT
TRBJ2-3,TRBV3-1,-,-,CASGDGAWGSSTDTQYF,TGTGCCAGCGGGGACGGCGCTTGGGGTTCTAGCACAGATACGCAGTATTTT
TRBJ1-1,TRBV29-1,-,once,CSAGPSGASTEAFF,TGCAGCGCTGGCCCCTCGGGGGCGAGCACTGAAGCTTTCTTT
TRBJ2-7,TRBV7-2,-,-,CASSRALDEQYF,TGTGCCAGCAGTCGGGCCCTCGACGAGCAGTACTTC
TRBJ1-1,TRBV12-3/TRBV12-4,TRBD1,-,CASGGQSNTEAFF,TGTGCCAGCGGGGGACAGTCGAACACTGAAGCTTTCTTT
TRBJ2-1,TRBV5-1,TRBD2,-,CASSFSGGLEGEQFF,TGCGCCAGCAGCTTTAGCGGGGGCTTGGAGGGTGAGCAGTTCTTC
TRBJ2-6,TRBV29-1,TRBD1,-,CSVRDSLISGANVLTF,TGCAGCGTCAGGGACAGCCTAATCTCTGGGGCCAACGTCCTGACTTTC
TRBJ1-4,TRBV4-1,-,-,CASSRNQLGGNEKLFF,TGCGCCAGCAGCCGAAACCAGCTCGGGGGAAATGAAAAACTGTTTTTT